In its sample, the clone carrying this T cell receptor (beta chain) was seen a few times. Its antigen is unknown. The data originate from a study of blood T cells in healthy people across ages. A second about 7 to 12 cycle PCR used barcoded and J-beta primers. TCRdb passed the 5' RACE reads through MiXCR, listing each CDR3 protein once. Seen here are roughly 2 million distinct CDR3 sequences, 49% observed once, and the top ten hold roughly 2.1%. Trimming took 4 bases from V and 7 from J, leaving 21 bases between them. This CDR3 region has 16 residues. Germline V gene data show CDR1 as SGHRS and CDR2 as YFSETQ. Study-level results: Unsorted PBMC material precluded a definitive naive versus antigen-experienced comparison. Age advanced and TCR beta diversity per million T cells fell, roughly linearly.

The total RNA that was extracted per sample amounted to at least 5 micrograms. The receptor was derived from a woman aged 40 to 50 in good health. The chain employs TRBV5-1 and TRBJ2-1; D might be TRBD1 (6 bases). Specimen: blood. For the CDR3, the DNA is TGCGCCAGCAGCACCTCCCCCCAGGGGATGGGGAATGAGCAGTTCTTC. This sequence encodes CASSTSPQGMGNEQFF. Filled out from reference TRBV5-1 and TRBJ2-1, the complete variable domain reads KAGVTQTPRYLIKTRGQQVTLSCSPISGHRSVSWYQQTPGQGLQFLFEYFSETQRNKGNFPGRFSGRQFSNSRSEMNVSTLELGDSALYLCASSTSPQGMGNEQFFGPGTRLTVL.